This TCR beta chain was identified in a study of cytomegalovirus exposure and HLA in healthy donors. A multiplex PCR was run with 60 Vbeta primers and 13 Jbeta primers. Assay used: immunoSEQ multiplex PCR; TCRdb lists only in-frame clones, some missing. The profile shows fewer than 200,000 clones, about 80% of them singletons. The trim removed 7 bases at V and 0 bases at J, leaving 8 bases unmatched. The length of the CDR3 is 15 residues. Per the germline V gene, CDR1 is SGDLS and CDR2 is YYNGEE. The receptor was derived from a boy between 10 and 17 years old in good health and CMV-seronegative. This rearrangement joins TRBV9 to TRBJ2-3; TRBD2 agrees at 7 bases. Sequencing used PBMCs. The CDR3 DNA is TGTGCCAGCTCCGGTGGGACTACCAGCACAGATACGCAGTATTTT. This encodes CASSGGTTSTDTQYF.